Each of the 14 T cell receptor beta chains below was sequenced from the same sample in a study of shared clonotypes between healthy human individuals (TCRdb year 2020). The library was made by the immunoSEQ multiplex PCR assay. This immuneACCESS table, as held by TCRdb, lists in-frame sequences with V and J called but not all clones. Of the missing ones, under half trace to an unresolved V gene in checked studies; the others have no known cause. Across this sample there are 2 million to 3 million clones, with 93% seen only once. 0.36% of the sample is taken by the ten largest. The specimen sequenced was naive CD4+ T cells from PBMCs. This sample's cell subset or site label indicates: CD45RA+ positively selected. These receptors were collected from a man aged 18 to 30 in good health. Some clones in this sample may be carry-over from other donors' samples.

The gene calls are TRBV28 and TRBJ2-3; TRBD2 matches at 9 bases. From germline, CDR1 is MDHEN and CDR2 SYDVKM. V lost 11 bases and J lost 1; bases outside the gene matches: 4. This CDR3 contains 13 residues. The CDR3 here is CAGGRGGTDTQYF. CDR3 nucleotides: TGTGCCGGCGGGAGGGGAGGCACAGATACGCAGTATTTT.

This rearrangement joins TRBV28 to TRBJ1-4; no firm D call. The CDR3 covers 14 residues. Germline CDR1 and CDR2: MDHEN and SYDVKM. V was cut by 6 bases and J by 0 bases, with 8 bases left in between. The CDR3 sequence is CASRTNPTNEKLFF. For the CDR3, the DNA is TGTGCCAGCAGGACAAACCCAACTAATGAAAAACTGTTTTTT.

This chain joins TRBV2 and TRBJ1-2, with TRBD1 matching over 9 bases. The CDR3 runs to 12 residues. CDR1 is SNHLY, CDR2 FYNNEI, per germline. The CDR3: CATGGEGYGYTF. CDR3 nucleotides: TGTGCGACAGGGGGTGAAGGCTATGGCTACACCTTC. The variable domain in full, completed from reference TRBV2 and TRBJ1-2, reads EPEVTQTPSHQVTQMGQEVILRCVPISNHLYFYWYRQILGQKVEFLVSFYNNEISEKSEIFDDQFSVERPDGSNFTLKIRSTKLEDSAMYFCATGGEGYGYTFGSGTRLTVV.

The chain joins TRBV7-2 to TRBJ1-5; D is unclear. The CDR3 has 13 amino acids. The V and J ends lost 3 bases and 4 bases respectively, with 7 bases between them. Germline V gene sequence: CDR1 SGHTA, CDR2 FQGNSA. DNA of the CDR3: TGTGCCAGCAGCTTCGAAGGGAATCAGCCCCAGCATTTT. It is translated as CASSFEGNQPQHF. Combining the CDR3 with reference TRBV7-2 and TRBJ1-5 gives the whole variable domain GAGVSQSPSNKVTEKGKDVELRCDPISGHTALYWYRQSLGQGLEFLIYFQGNSAPDKSGLPSDRFSAERTGGSVSTLTIQRTQQEDSAVYLCASSFEGNQPQHFGDGTRLSIL.

The genes are TRBV13 and TRBJ1-2, with D perhaps matching TRBD1 (5 bases). V lost 2 bases and J lost 6, with 10 bases in between. CDR3 size: 13 residues. Germline V gene data show CDR1 as PRHDT and CDR2 as FYEKMQ (reference sequence). Written as DNA, the CDR3 is TGTGCCAGCAGCTTATACGGGACCCATGGCTACACCTTC. It translates to CASSLYGTHGYTF. The full variable domain, with the rest looked up from reference TRBV13 and TRBJ1-2, is AAGVIQSPRHLIKEKRETATLKCYPIPRHDTVYWYQQGPGQDPQFLISFYEKMQSDKGSIPDRFSAQQFSDYHSELNMSSLELGDSALYFCASSLYGTHGYTFGSGTRLTVV.

The rearrangement links TRBV9 to TRBJ1-2; D might be TRBD1 (5 bases). V was cut by 4 bases and J by 5 bases, with 18 bases left in between. This CDR3 has 15 residues. CDR1 and CDR2 (germline): SGDLS, YYNGEE. Here the CDR3 reads CASSPRSGRGYGYTF. The CDR3 nucleotides are TGTGCCAGCAGCCCAAGATCAGGGAGGGGATATGGCTACACCTTC.

The genes are TRBV5-1 and TRBJ2-7; 9 nucleotides match TRBD1. The CDR3 is 14 amino acids. Germline V CDR1 and CDR2: SGHRS, YFSETQ. V shed 6 bases and J 3 bases; nucleotides not matched to a gene: 7. CDR3 bases: TGCGCCAGCAAAGGGACAGGGAGTATCTACGAGCAGTACTTC. Residues: CASKGTGSIYEQYF.

This clone was seen once. J is TRBJ2-3 and V is TRBV5-4; the match to TRBD2 covers 7 bases. This CDR3 region has 14 residues. The junction had 6 bases not matched to a gene; V was cut back by 5 bases and J by 3 bases. The germline gives CDR1 SGHNT, CDR2 YYREEE (reference sequence). The CDR3 spells CASSSGTMTDTQYF. The CDR3 DNA follows: TGTGCCAGCAGTTCCGGGACTATGACAGATACGCAGTATTTT.

The CDR3 nucleotides read TGTGCCAGCAGTCTCGTAATAGGCGGGACGGGCTACAATGAGCAGTTCTTC. Encoded protein: CASSLVIGGTGYNEQFF. This chain uses TRBV28 with TRBJ2-1, with D maybe TRBD2 (6 bases). Germline values: CDR1 MDHEN, CDR2 SYDVKM. Trimming shortened V by 5 bases and J by 3 bases, and 20 bases separated the two germline ends. The CDR3 consists of 17 residues.

J is TRBJ1-1 and V is TRBV11-2; possibly TRBD1 for D (5 bases). The length of the CDR3 is 16 residues. V was shortened by 1 base and J by 4 bases, with 16 bases between the two germline ends. The germline V gene has CDR1 SGHAT and CDR2 FQNNGV. The CDR3, as DNA: TGTGCCAGCAGCTTAGGGTTCAGGGAAGTGGGCACTGAAGCTTTCTTT. The encoded protein is CASSLGFREVGTEAFF.

The gene calls are TRBV7-3 and TRBJ2-1; D is ambiguous. CDR3 length: 15 amino acids. The germline gives CDR1 SGHTA, CDR2 FQGTGA. Trimming pared 1 base from V and 0 bases from J, leaving 7 bases between. The CDR3 DNA reads as TGTGCCAGCAGCTTAAGGCTAAGCTCCTACAATGAGCAGTTCTTC. Its protein product is CASSLRLSSYNEQFF.

The CDR3 DNA follows: TGTGCCAGCTCCTACGACAGGGCATACGAGCAGTACTTC. This encodes CASSYDRAYEQYF. The V and J genes are TRBV18 and TRBJ2-7, with 7 nucleotides matching TRBD1. Trimming took 6 bases from V and 4 from J; bases not matched to a gene: 6. CDR3 size: 13 residues. CDR1 is KGHSH and CDR2 is LQKENI in the germline V gene.

This chain uses TRBV28 with TRBJ2-2; 9 bases are a match to TRBD1. With 11 bases clipped from V and 7 bases from J, the junction kept 8 bases outside the gene matches. Germline assignment: CDR1 MDHEN and CDR2 SYDVKM. The length of the CDR3 is 13 residues. CDR3 coding DNA: TGTGCCGGGACAGGGCGGAGGGGCGGGGAGCTGTTTTTT. Amino acid sequence: CAGTGRRGGELFF.

The chain employs TRBV5-1 and TRBJ1-6; D not certain. Between the trimmed V and J ends, which lost 3 bases and 15 bases, there was a span of 19 bases. There are 14 residues in the CDR3. Germline values: CDR1 SGHRS, CDR2 YFSETQ. The DNA for the CDR3 is TGCGCCAGCAGCTCTTCGATGGGCCGGATCGTCCTCCACTTT. Amino acids: CASSSSMGRIVLHF.